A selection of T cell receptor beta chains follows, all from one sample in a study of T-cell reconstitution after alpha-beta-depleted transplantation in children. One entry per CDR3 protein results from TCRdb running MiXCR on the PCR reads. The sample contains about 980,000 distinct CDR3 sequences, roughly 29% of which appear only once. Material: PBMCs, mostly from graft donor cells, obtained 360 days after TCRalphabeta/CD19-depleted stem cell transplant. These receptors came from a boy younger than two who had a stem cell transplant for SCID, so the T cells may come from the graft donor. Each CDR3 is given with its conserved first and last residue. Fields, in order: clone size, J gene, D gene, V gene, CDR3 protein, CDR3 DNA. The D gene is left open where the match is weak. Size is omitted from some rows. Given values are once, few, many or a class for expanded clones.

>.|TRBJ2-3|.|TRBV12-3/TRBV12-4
CASSLRDFWDTQYF
TGTGCCAGCAGTCTACGGGACTTTTGGGATACGCAGTATTTT
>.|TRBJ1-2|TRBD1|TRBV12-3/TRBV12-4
CASSYDGTDGYTF
TGTGCCAGCAGTTACGACGGGACAGATGGCTACACCTTC
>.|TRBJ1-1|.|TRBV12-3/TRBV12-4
CASRRDTLNTEAFF
TGTGCCAGCAGAAGGGACACTCTGAACACTGAAGCTTTCTTT
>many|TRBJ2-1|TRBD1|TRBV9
CASSAGTVYNEQFF
TGTGCCAGCAGCGCCGGGACAGTATACAATGAGCAGTTCTTC
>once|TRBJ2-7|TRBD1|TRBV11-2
CASSLAQGVAGYEQYF
TGTGCCAGCAGCTTAGCTCAGGGGGTTGCTGGTTACGAGCAGTACTTC
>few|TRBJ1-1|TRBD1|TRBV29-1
CSVNYRGMDTEAFF
TGCAGCGTTAATTACAGGGGGATGGACACTGAAGCTTTCTTT
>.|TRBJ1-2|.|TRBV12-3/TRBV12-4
CASSPGQLQGYTF
TGTGCCAGCAGCCCTGGACAGCTACAAGGCTACACCTTC
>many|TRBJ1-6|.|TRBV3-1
CASSQELASGLDSPLHF
TGTGCCAGCAGCCAAGAATTGGCCAGTGGATTGGATTCACCCCTCCACTTT
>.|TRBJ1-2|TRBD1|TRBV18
CASSRKGAADYGYTF
TGTGCCAGCTCGCGCAAGGGGGCCGCGGACTATGGCTACACCTTC
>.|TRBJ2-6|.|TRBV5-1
CASSLFSRALSSGANVLTF
TGCGCCAGCAGCTTGTTTTCTAGGGCACTTAGCTCTGGGGCCAACGTCCTGACTTTC
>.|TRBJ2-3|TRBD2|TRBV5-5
CASSLELAGGDTQYF
TGTGCCAGCAGCTTGGAACTAGCGGGGGGAGATACGCAGTATTTT
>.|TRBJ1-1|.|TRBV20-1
CSAEGAPTEAFF
TGCAGTGCAGAGGGCGCCCCGACTGAAGCTTTCTTT
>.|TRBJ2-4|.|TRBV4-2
CASSQVGRAKNIQYF
TGTGCCAGCAGCCAAGTGGGTAGGGCCAAAAACATTCAGTACTTC
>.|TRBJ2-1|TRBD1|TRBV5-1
CASSLEGARVPYEQFF
TGCGCCAGCAGCTTGGAGGGGGCACGGGTCCCCTATGAGCAGTTCTTC
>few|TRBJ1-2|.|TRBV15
CATSRDPTGYYGYTF
TGTGCCACCAGCAGAGATCCCACAGGGTACTATGGCTACACCTTC
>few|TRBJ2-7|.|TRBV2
CASTFPGLSYEQYF
TGTGCCAGCACCTTTCCAGGCCTTTCCTACGAGCAGTACTTC
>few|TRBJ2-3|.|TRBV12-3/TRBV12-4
CASSFASTDTQYF
TGTGCCAGCAGTTTTGCGAGCACAGATACGCAGTATTTT
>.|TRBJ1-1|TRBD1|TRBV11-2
CASSLTGRQGAEAFF
TGTGCCAGCAGCCTCACCGGGCGACAGGGCGCTGAAGCTTTCTTT
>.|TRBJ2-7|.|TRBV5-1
CASSSNSGTSLNF
TGCGCCAGCAGCTCTAATTCCGGGACATCCCTCAACTTC
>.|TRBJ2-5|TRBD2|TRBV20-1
CSAKGTSGVAETQYF
TGCAGTGCTAAGGGGACTAGCGGGGTCGCAGAGACCCAGTACTTC
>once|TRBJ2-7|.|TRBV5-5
CASSGGTVNSYEQYF
TGTGCCAGCAGCGGAGGGACGGTGAACTCCTACGAGCAGTACTTC
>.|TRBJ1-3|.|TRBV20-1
CSARDRRVLSSGNTIYF
TGCAGTGCTAGAGATAGGAGGGTCCTATCCTCTGGAAACACCATATATTTT
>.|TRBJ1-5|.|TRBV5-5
CASSFAGLGQPQHF
TGTGCCAGCAGCTTTGCGGGCTTAGGTCAGCCCCAGCATTTT